A single sample is the source of the 12 T cell receptor beta chains below, sequenced in a study of cytomegalovirus exposure and HLA in healthy donors (dated by TCRdb to 2016 to 2017). Receptor libraries were prepared by the immunoSEQ multiplex PCR assay. The multiplex PCR relied on a mix of 60 forward primers for TCR Vbeta segments and 13 reverse primers for TCR Jbeta segments. TCRdb obtained this table from immuneACCESS and retained in-frame rearrangements with V and J assigned. These tables miss some clones; where compared with another copy, unresolved V genes account for less than half of the shortfall, and the remainder is unexplained. The sample yields over 150,000 clones; around 84% were counted once. Around 5.6% of the sample comes from the top ten. Sequencing was done on a sample of PBMCs. These TCRs come from a woman between 40 and 50 years old in good health and CMV-seropositive.

This chain joins TRBV9 and TRBJ2-1; 14 positions match TRBD2. V dropped 4 bases and J dropped 7; count of bases not matched to a gene: 10. Germline V gene data show CDR1 as SGDLS and CDR2 as YYNGEE. The CDR3 extends over 17 amino acids. The CDR3 region has the DNA TGTGCCAGCAGCATGGGACTAGCGGGAGTCGATAAGAATGAGCAGTTCTTC. Its protein product is CASSMGLAGVDKNEQFF.

This clone was detected a few times. The CDR3 is CAWKTGLAVTDTQYF. The DNA for the CDR3 is TGTGCCTGGAAGACGGGACTAGCGGTCACAGATACGCAGTATTTT. The chain combines TRBV30 with TRBJ2-3; 11 positions match TRBD2. Germline assignment: CDR1 GTSNPN and CDR2 SVGIG (reference sequence). The CDR3 sequence is 15 residues long. The ends lost 4 bases at V and 2 bases at J; junction bases unmatched: 5.

A few counts support this clone. In DNA, the CDR3 is TGTGCCAGCAGCTCCCACCTTAGCGGGAGGGCCTATGAGCAGTTCTTC. This translates into CASSSHLSGRAYEQFF. This chain links TRBV7-9 with TRBJ2-1; 11 positions agree with TRBD2. Germline CDR1 SEHNR, CDR2 FQNEAQ (reference sequence). The CDR3 loop spans 16 amino acids. Trimming cost V 4 bases and J 8 bases; bases outside gene matches: 10.

J is TRBJ2-1 and V is TRBV27; D gene ambiguous. Germline CDR1 reads MNHEY; CDR2 reads SMNVEV (reference sequence). The CDR3 consists of 16 residues. The V end lost 5 bases, the J end lost 0 bases, and 14 bases lay between the germline ends. The CDR3 bases are TGTGCCAGCAGTCCCCCCGGTTTGAGCTCCTACAATGAGCAGTTCTTC. It translates to CASSPPGLSSYNEQFF.

The chain employs TRBV27 and TRBJ2-1, with D tentatively TRBD1 (5 bases). CDR3 length equals 13 residues. Germline CDR1 MNHEY, CDR2 SMNVEV (reference sequence). V was shortened by 0 bases and J by 10 bases, with 10 bases between the two germline ends. CDR3 sequence (DNA): TGTGCCAGCAGTTTATCGCCCCAGGGAGAGCAGTTCTTC. It is translated as CASSLSPQGEQFF.

The V and J genes are TRBV7-9 and TRBJ2-1; 9 positions agree with TRBD2. J lost 8 bases, V lost 1 base, and 6 bases had no gene match. CDR3 length: 15 amino acids. Germline lookup yields CDR1 SEHNR and CDR2 FQNEAQ (reference sequence). The CDR3 sequence is CASSLGEIAGDEQFF. The CDR3 DNA reads TGTGCCAGCAGCTTAGGGGAGATAGCGGGAGATGAGCAGTTCTTC.

The chain employs TRBV27 and TRBJ2-3; no clear D. Germline V lookup: CDR1 MNHEY, CDR2 SMNVEV (reference sequence). The CDR3 totals 13 residues. Deletions cut 2 bases from V and 4 bases from J, with 7 bases between. The CDR3 sequence is CASSLTRSDTQYF. CDR3 DNA sequence: TGTGCCAGCAGTTTAACTCGTTCAGATACGCAGTATTTT.

This clone was counted only a few times. The V gene is TRBV11-3, the J gene TRBJ2-1; tentative D call: TRBD2 (5 bases). From germline, CDR1 is SGHNT and CDR2 YENEEA. V lost 5 bases and J 2 bases, leaving 19 bases between the germline ends. CDR3 size: 17 residues. CDR3 in amino acids: CASSPTNRWRAYNEQFF. In DNA form, the CDR3 reads TGTGCCAGCAGCCCGACTAATAGGTGGAGAGCCTACAATGAGCAGTTCTTC.

The chain employs TRBV11-3 and TRBJ2-7; TRBD2 matches at 12 bases. Germline V gene data show CDR1 as SGHNT and CDR2 as YENEEA. The trim removed 4 bases at V and 4 bases at J, leaving 8 bases unmatched. The CDR3 sequence is 16 residues long. Here the CDR3 DNA reads TGTGCCAGCAGCTCCCAGACTAGCGGGAGATCTTACGAGCAGTACTTC. It encodes CASSSQTSGRSYEQYF.

The chain links TRBV6-1 to TRBJ1-1; D gene uncertain. The ends were cut back, 6 bases at V and 0 bases at J, with 8 bases in the middle. Germline V lookup: CDR1 MNHNS, CDR2 SASEGT. The CDR3 is 13 residues long. The CDR3 nucleotides are TGTGCCAGCAGGCAGAAAATGAACACTGAAGCTTTCTTT. This encodes CASRQKMNTEAFF.

The chain employs TRBV4-1 and TRBJ2-5, with 15 bases identical to TRBD2. The J segment lost 7 bases and the V segment lost 0 bases, leaving 0 bases of the junction unmatched. CDR1 MGHRA and CDR2 YSYEKL come from the germline V gene. The length of the CDR3 is 15 residues. As DNA, the CDR3 is TGCGCCAGCAGCCAAGAGGGACTAGCGGGAGGGACCCAGTACTTC. This codes for CASSQEGLAGGTQYF.

The V and J genes are TRBV7-9 and TRBJ2-1; 13 positions agree with TRBD2. The germline V gene encodes CDR1 SEHNR and CDR2 FQNEAQ (reference sequence). CDR3 size: 17 residues. V lost 5 bases and J lost 1; bases outside the gene matches: 5. CDR3 region: CASSAGLAGESYNEQFF. For the CDR3, the DNA is TGTGCCAGCAGCGCCGGACTAGCGGGAGAGTCCTACAATGAGCAGTTCTTC.